These 8 T cell receptor beta chains were all obtained from the same sample, sequenced in a study of molecular identifiers for immune sequencing clone quantification. MiXCR, run by TCRdb on the PCR reads, gives a single entry per CDR3 protein. The sample lists hundreds of thousands of distinct CDR3 sequences, around 20% occurring once. Sequencing input: naive CD8+ T cells from blood, with Jurkat cell RNA spiked in. Stated subset: FACS-sorted CD8+CD4-CCR7+CD45RA+ naive T cells. The receptors stem from a human donor in good health. Some libraries in this study had Jurkat cell RNA spiked in.

This clonotype was seen a few times. The chain joins TRBV18 to TRBJ2-7; the match to TRBD2 covers 11 bases. Germline V lookup: CDR1 KGHSH, CDR2 LQKENI. The CDR3 is 17 amino acids. J gave up 0 bases and V 4 bases, and 8 bases lay outside the gene matches. The CDR3 DNA is TGTGCCAGCTCACATTACTCCGGGACTAGCGGCTCCTACGAGCAGTACTTC. Its translation is CASSHYSGTSGSYEQYF.

This clonotype was picked up many times. The rearrangement joins TRBV20-1 to TRBJ1-2; D gene uncertain. CDR1 and CDR2 (germline): DFQATT, SNEGSKA (reference sequence). V was pared by 4 bases and J by 5 bases, with 23 bases between. CDR3 length: 16 residues. The CDR3 region has the DNA TGCAGTGCTACCCACCCTGGACCTGGATCGGCATATGGCTACACCTTC. Its protein product is CSATHPGPGSAYGYTF.

This clonotype was detected many times. The chain couples TRBV12-3 or TRBV12-4 to TRBJ1-5; possible D gene TRBD1, 6 bases. Trimming removed 0 bases from V and 6 bases from J, with 15 bases in between. CDR3 length: 16 residues. The DNA for the CDR3 is TGTGCCAGCAGTTTAGCGTATGGGGGGGCCGGTCAGCCCCAGCATTTT. Residues: CASSLAYGGAGQPQHF.

This clonotype was recorded only once. This CDR3 fails to terminate in the conserved phenylalanine or tryptophan, so it likely reflects a read error. The V call is TRBV4-3, the J call TRBJ1-1, with D perhaps matching TRBD1 (6 bases). V dropped 5 bases and J dropped 0 bases, with 13 bases sitting between them. CDR3 length: 15 amino acids. In germline, CDR1 is LGHNA, CDR2 YSLEER. CDR3 nucleotide sequence: TGCGCCAGCAGCGCTCATCGGACAGTGAACACTGAAGCTTTCCTT. Protein: CASSAHRTVNTEAFL.

This clonotype was observed a few times. V and J are TRBV7-9 and TRBJ1-4; D ambiguous. The germline V gene has CDR1 SEHNR and CDR2 FQNEAQ (reference sequence). Deletions cut 5 bases from V and 0 bases from J, with 7 bases between. This CDR3 has 14 residues. CDR3 DNA sequence: TGTGCCAGCAGCACACAACCAACTAATGAAAAACTGTTTTTT. This translates into CASSTQPTNEKLFF. Full variable domain (rest looked up from reference TRBV7-9 and TRBJ1-4): DTGVSQNPRHKITKRGQNVTFRCDPISEHNRLYWYRQTLGQGPEFLTYFQNEAQLEKSRLLSDRFSAERPKGSFSTLEIQRTEQGDSAMYLCASSTQPTNEKLFFGSGTQLSVL.

This sequence joins TRBV6-2 or TRBV6-3 and TRBJ1-1, with a tentative D call TRBD1 (6 bases). The length of the CDR3 is 16 residues. The V and J ends lost 0 bases and 2 bases respectively, with 13 bases between them. Looked up from germline, CDR1 is MNHEY and CDR2 is SVGEGT. The CDR3 reads CASSYSGRGPNTEAFF. The DNA for the CDR3 is TGTGCCAGCAGTTACTCGGGCAGGGGACCCAACACTGAAGCTTTCTTT.

Comments on this clonotype: Being one base from a much bigger clone, this may be a read error. The chain links TRBV4-1 to TRBJ2-1, with D possibly matching TRBD2 (5 bases). This CDR3 has 14 residues. Germline CDR1 MGHRA, CDR2 YSYEKL. The CDR3 loop reads CASRAEGGYNGQFF. The DNA for the CDR3 is TGCGCCAGCAGGGCTGAGGGCGGCTACAATGGGCAGTTCTTC.

The sample holds many counts of this clonotype. The chain has TRBV2 and TRBJ1-5; D unclear. The CDR3 length is 12 residues. CDR1 and CDR2 (germline): SNHLY, FYNNEI. Trimming took off 7 bases at V and 0 bases at J, with 4 bases between the two ends. CDR3 nucleotide sequence: TGTGCCAGCACTTATAGCAATCAGCCCCAGCATTTT. Protein product: CASTYSNQPQHF.